This T cell receptor (beta chain) came from a study of T-cell memory formation after mild COVID-19. In the study overall: There were largely donor-specific TCR clusters.

With constant-segment primers, 5'RACE yielded cDNA libraries of TCR alpha and TCR beta that carried sample barcodes and UMIs. Using its own MiXCR run on the 5' RACE reads, TCRdb lists one record per CDR3 protein. The repertoire consists of around 250,000 distinct CDR3 sequences, with 16% occurring once and the leading ten covering 20% to 25%. This clonotype appeared a few times. Its matching antigen is unknown. Study-level results: Clones that contracted clustered mainly in CM and EM if CD4+ and in EMRA if CD8+.

This CDR3 spans 16 amino acids. Germline loops: CDR1 SGHVS, CDR2 FQNEAQ. V was clipped by 1 base and J by 3 bases, with 13 bases between them. The clonotype was recovered from a man between 18 and 35 years old who had mild COVID-19 (a few samples of this study predate the infection). Cell type and time point are not known. The genes are TRBV7-8 and TRBJ2-1; D is uncertain. Input material: PBMCs or a T cell subset sorted from them (not recorded which). The CDR3, as DNA: TGTGCCAGCAGCTTAGGTGGGCAGACCATCTACAATGAGCAGTTCTTC. Its protein product is CASSLGGQTIYNEQFF.